The present TCR beta chain was sequenced within a study of control samples from healthy donors and cancer patients. This clone showed up just once. Germline CDR1 is LGHNA and CDR2 is YSLEER. The CDR3 is made up of 15 amino acids. V shed 0 bases and J 7 bases; nucleotides not matched to a gene: 5. This table comes from immunoSEQ multiplex PCR, and its TCRdb copy is limited to in-frame clones, with some not included. The table has about 180,000 clones, around 90% seen once. The rearrangement joins TRBV4-3 to TRBJ1-2; 10 bases are shared with TRBD1. Sequenced material: blood. The sequence was obtained from a woman between 50 and 59 years old in good health. Written as DNA, the CDR3 is TGCGCCAGCAGCCAAGAGGGACAGGGGATGGGTGGCTACACCTTC. Protein: CASSQEGQGMGGYTF.